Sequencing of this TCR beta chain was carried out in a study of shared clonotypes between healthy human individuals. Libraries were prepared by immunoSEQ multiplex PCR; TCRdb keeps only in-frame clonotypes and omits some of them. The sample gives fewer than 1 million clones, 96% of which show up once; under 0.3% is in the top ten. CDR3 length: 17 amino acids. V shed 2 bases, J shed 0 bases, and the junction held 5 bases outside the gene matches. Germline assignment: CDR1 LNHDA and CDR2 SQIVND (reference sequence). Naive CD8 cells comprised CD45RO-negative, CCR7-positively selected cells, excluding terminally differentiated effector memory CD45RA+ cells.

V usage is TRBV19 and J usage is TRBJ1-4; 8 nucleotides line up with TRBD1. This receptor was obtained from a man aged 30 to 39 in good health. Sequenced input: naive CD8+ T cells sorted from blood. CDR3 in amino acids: CASSIRGQEATNEKLFF. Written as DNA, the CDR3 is TGTGCCAGTAGTATACGGGGACAGGAAGCAACTAATGAAAAACTGTTTTTT.